This T cell receptor (beta chain) was found in a study of blood T cell repertoires in COVID-19. In the study overall: Spain, Italy and the United States supplied samples that represented acute and convalescent COVID-19. Nucleic acid was either cDNA or gDNA, and it came from T cells, B-cell-depleted T cells, or PBMCs.

V shed 6 bases and J 3 bases; nucleotides not matched to a gene: 11. The CDR3 has 17 amino acids. CDR1 is LGHNT, CDR2 FRNRAP, per germline. In the original analysis: The assay estimated nucleated cells by amplifying reference gene primers. Only in-frame clones appear in the TCRdb table, and some are missing; sequencing was by immunoSEQ multiplex PCR. D and trimming come from the DNA, and the V and J calls and clone size come from that table. The data hold roughly 200,000 clones, with 84% observed a single time. This clonotype originated in a human donor in a cohort sampled during active COVID-19. The chain couples TRBV12-5 to TRBJ2-5, with TRBD2 matching 12 bases. The sequenced sample consisted of peripheral blood. The CDR3 nucleotides are TGTGCTAGTGGCACCGGGGTGTCTAGCGGGGGGGAAGAGACCCAGTACTTC. As protein: CASGTGVSSGGEETQYF.